This T cell receptor (beta chain) stems from a study of cytomegalovirus exposure and HLA in healthy donors (TCRdb year 2017). Broadly, across the study: In an earlier analysis of roughly 590 of the donors, under 300 Gb of sequence data and 117 million unique TCR beta sequences from about 179 million T cells were reported. All discovery cohort repertoires had been generated on a single sequencing platform. On average, around 200,000 unique TCR beta nucleotide sequences were sequenced per donor among 300 to 500 genotyped donors of the cohort, with roughly a sixth of those sequences being non-productive. Roughly 300 gigabases of sequencing data and 75 million to 85 million unique TCR sequences made up an early release that covered several hundred HLA-typed donors. Alongside the repertoire data, information on donor age, sex, ethnicity and CMV serostatus was compiled. A later genetic analysis took genome-wide SNP genotypes for about three fifths of the roughly 670 donors and used that subset as a discovery cohort. Because of strong linkage in the cohort, a few DR-DQ haplotypes were treated as single units for association and clustering. HLA typing covered class I and class II loci at four-digit resolution. Rather than using new phenotypic data, the later analysis identified candidate immune exposures from TCR beta sequences and from how often those sequences occurred across donors. A later analysis re-examined previously published TCR beta repertoires from more than 650 donors and added high-resolution HLA genotyping to investigate patterns of TCR occurrence. The study aimed to test whether signatures of past pathogen exposure could be identified by cataloging public T cell receptors. A separate validation cohort of over a hundred different subjects was used in addition to the roughly 640-subject first cohort. To predict cytomegalovirus infection status, the study combined high-throughput TCR immunosequencing, statistical association of individual TCRs with disease status, and machine learning. The number of donors typed differed by locus, with 629-630 for A, B, C, DRB1 and DQB1, around 560 for DQA1, 600 to 610 for DPA1, and some 450 for DPB1. Of the 350 to 400 genotyped donors, 81% fell in the genetic ancestry cluster associated with self-reported Caucasian donors. The study used immunosequencing to profile the T cell repertoires of approximately 650 subjects and linked those repertoires to cytomegalovirus serostatus. An earlier analysis of approximately 640 of the donors applied high-throughput TCR beta sequencing to assess whether each TCR beta V gene segment acted as functional or pseudogenic.

In its sample, this clone was seen a few times. There is no known antigen for this receptor. Base quality data are lacking; no much larger clone is found one base away. Receptor libraries were prepared by the immunoSEQ multiplex PCR assay. For the multiplex PCR, a mixture combining 60 forward primers for TCR Vbeta segments and 13 reverse primers for TCR Jbeta segments was used. Amplification of the CDR3 region of rearranged TCR beta genes was performed with a multiplex PCR assay on genomic DNA. On the Illumina HiSeq System, the amplified TCR beta libraries were sequenced as 87-base-pair reads. As for the original processing: A later analysis counted tens of millions of unique TCR beta chains across the 500 to 850 repertoires, and some 11 million of these chains were shared by at least two donors. A nearest-neighbor algorithm error-corrected the raw reads and collapsed the reads into unique sequences, merging closely related sequences to remove PCR and sequencing errors. V, D and J gene segments were assigned by aligning CDR3 sequences to IMGT reference sequences. For a sequence to be retained, a match of at least six nucleotides was required to both a V gene segment and a J gene segment. Rearrangements were classified as productive when the CDR3 lacked stop codons and remained in frame with V and J, and all other rearrangements were classified as non-productive. CDR3 was defined according to IMGT convention as the region running from the second conserved V-encoded cysteine to the conserved J-encoded phenylalanine. The earlier analysis of about 610 of the donors excluded sequences that lacked an unambiguous match to a single V gene segment. In an earlier analysis of some 590 of the donors, a V segment was called functional when productive rearrangements were above 56.7%, and segregating when the standard deviation between donors exceeded 5%. A statistical classification framework was built for diagnosing cytomegalovirus status from the catalog of TCR beta chain sequences. V and J gene assignment, in a later analysis, came from comparing TCR nucleotide sequences with IMGT/GENE-DB human TR gene sequences. In a later analysis, CDR3 sequences and most-parsimonious VDJ recombination scenarios were assigned using the TCRdist pipeline. In a later analysis, every TCR beta chain was defined by the combination of its CDR3 amino acid sequence and its V-gene family, and reads without a unique V-gene family were dropped. As a way to deal with suspected cross-contamination and a sequencing artifact, a later analysis dropped over 550 nucleotide sequences that were highly shared and had low generation probability. In a later analysis, a clonal expansion index was calculated for each public chain from normalized within-repertoire ranks of inferred template counts. In a later analysis, generation probabilities were computed with a VDJ recombination model fitted to out-of-frame rearrangements, and the resulting probabilities were checked against IGoR. Hypergeometric tests were used in a later analysis to score TCR-TCR, TCR-HLA and TCR-CMV co-occurrence, with a repertoire-size bias correction applied to the TCR pairs. False discovery rates were estimated in a later analysis by permuting HLA or CMV assignments 20 times. In a later analysis, co-occurring TCRs were grouped using DBSCAN, and TCRdist sequence similarity was added for clustering within HLA-allele-positive subsets. Co-occurrence clustering excluded repertoires with fewer than 30,000 or more than 120,000 public chains, plus five with anomalous nucleotide sharing. Held by TCRdb, this immuneACCESS table contains in-frame sequences only and omits some clones. Under half of the omission traces to an unresolved V gene where checked; the cause of the rest is unknown. The DNA gave D and trimming, while V, J and clone size come from that table. Present in this sample are about 76,000 clones, 73% of which were seen just once. The ten biggest clones cover more than 15% of the sample.

Overall study results and their limits: The classifier was reported to diagnose cytomegalovirus status with high specificity and sensitivity in both the original cohort and the validation cohort. For the cohort, immune exposure information was limited to CMV serostatus. In the study, 150 to 200 TCR beta chains were listed as associated with cytomegalovirus. In a later analysis, HLA-associated TCR beta chains showed more clonal expansion and lower generation probabilities than non-associated chains that were equally common. This cohort had only TCR beta chains sequenced, and the lack of alpha or paired-chain data limited which features could be detected. A further reported finding was that TCR beta sequences accurately predicted the HLA-A and HLA-B alleles for most subjects in the first cohort. A later analysis reported that several top co-occurrence clusters appeared linked to parvovirus B19, influenza, CMV and Epstein-Barr virus. Compared with the roughly 670-donor mean, donors in an Asian-associated ancestry cluster had fewer N-insertions in productive TCRs, according to a later genetic analysis. Some IMGT-functional V segments, including TRBV6-2 and TRBV6-3, could not be distinguished by the 87-base-pair reads and were therefore excluded. A later analysis found that TCR association rates varied across HLA loci, with DRB1 alleles showing the most associated TCRs and HLA-C alleles the fewest. According to the authors, the approach could potentially be generalized to other disease states and immunological phenotypes. In vitro tests confirmed that a few of the cytomegalovirus-associated TCR beta chains recognize cytomegalovirus antigens. Most TCR sequences were seen in very few donors, while some public TCRs were found in many individuals. Specific HLA alleles were associated with about 17,000 TCR beta sequences at a false discovery rate of 0.05 in a later analysis. HLA typing was unavailable for some donors at each locus, so association tests used only the typed subset. Because counts were too low, roughly 18 rarely observed V segments, including chromosome 9 orphons, were left out of the earlier analysis of approximately 580 of the donors. An earlier analysis of several hundred of the donors showed that most TCR beta V segments appeared in productive rearrangements either about 87% or about 30% of the time, which broadly matched IMGT annotations. When HLA alleles, especially DR and DQ, strongly co-occurred, attributing TCR associations to individual alleles was difficult. According to a later analysis, most CMV-associated TCR beta chains appeared to be HLA-restricted, and the HLA associations seemed to be driven largely by CMV exposure. In a later genetic analysis, a missense DCLRE1C variant was associated with V-gene and J-gene trimming of TCR beta chains, and the association was replicated in an independent cohort. A cluster of highly shared sequence variants was judged likely to be a technical artifact of the sequencing pipeline. Linkage disequilibrium might explain the correlated functional status among segregating V segments, but an unknown experimental factor could not be ruled out. Presence/absence analyses assumed roughly uniform sequencing depth across donors, an assumption that may not hold.

Deletion took 6 bases off V and 3 bases off J, with a span of 11 bases between the germline ends. CDR1 and CDR2 are drawn from the germline V gene (reference sequence): LNHDA, SQIVND. The CDR3 holds 14 amino acids from the cysteine to the phenylalanine. CDR3 DNA is the only sequence kept; it has 42 bases, read in frame from the first base. In total, approximately 700 healthy bone marrow donors made up the cohort. At the time of sampling, all cohort members were nominally healthy, though unrecorded immune exposures were likely present. The donor was CMV seropositive and belonged to the group of over 250 seropositive cohort members. A peripheral blood sample was collected from each donor, and TCR beta sequencing was performed on peripheral blood mononuclear cells. The Qiagen DNeasy Blood Extraction Kit was used to extract genomic DNA from the blood cell samples.

The chain is encoded by TRBV19 joined to TRBJ2-2, with TRBD1 tentatively as D gene (6 bases match). Sequenced: PBMCs. This TCR was recovered from a woman in her thirties or forties in good health and CMV-seropositive. The CDR3 here reads CASSRRQDTGELFF. The nucleotide sequence reads as follows: TGTGCCAGTAGCCGAAGACAGGACACCGGGGAGCTGTTTTTT.